The 11 T cell receptor beta chains presented below share a single source sample, sequenced in a study of STAT5B mutations in CD4+ large granular lymphocyte leukemia (dated by TCRdb to between 2020 and 2023). Library generation was performed with the immunoSEQ multiplex PCR assay. Imported from immuneACCESS, the table was reduced by TCRdb to in-frame sequences with V and J called. These copies leave out some clones; in studies compared against another copy, an unresolved V gene accounts for under half, and the cause of the remainder is not known. This sample holds 4,100 or so clones; roughly 78% were observed only once. Around 8% of the sample is taken by the ten largest. The sample consisted of PBMCs. These TCRs come from a man in his 70s with CD4+ T-cell large granular lymphocyte leukemia.

The rearrangement uses TRBV4-1 and TRBJ2-7; tentatively, D is TRBD2 (5 bases). The CDR3 runs 12 residues. Trimming stripped 5 bases from V and 5 bases from J, with 10 bases between. Germline CDR1 reads MGHRA; CDR2 reads YSYEKL. CDR3 region: CASSVLGHEQYV. The CDR3 DNA sequence: TGCGCCAGCAGCGTACTAGGCCACGAGCAGTACGTC.

The genes are TRBV30 and TRBJ2-3; possibly TRBD2 for D (7 bases). The CDR3 extends over 14 amino acids. Trimming shortened V by 0 bases and J by 6 bases, and 13 bases separated the two germline ends. Germline values: CDR1 GTSNPN, CDR2 SVGIG (reference sequence). The CDR3 DNA reads as TGTGCCTGGAGTGTGAAACAGGGAGGGGATACGCAGTATTTT. Translation gives CAWSVKQGGDTQYF.

The chain employs TRBV4-1 and TRBJ2-5; 7 bases are shared with TRBD2. CDR1 is MGHRA and CDR2 is YSYEKL in the germline V gene. This CDR3 comprises 16 residues. Trimming took 1 base from V and 4 from J; bases not matched to a gene: 9. Written as DNA, the CDR3 is TGCGCCAGCAGCCAAGCCCGGGAGGCGGTGGGAGAGACCCAGTACTTC. Residues: CASSQAREAVGETQYF.

V and J are TRBV5-5 and TRBJ1-4; 9 nucleotides agree with TRBD1. Germline values: CDR1 SGHKS, CDR2 YYEKEE (reference sequence). The junction had 2 bases not matched to a gene; V was cut back by 3 bases and J by 8 bases. This CDR3 comprises 13 residues. The CDR3 DNA is TGTGCCAGCAGCTCCGGGACAGGGGAAAAACTGTTTTTT. It codes for CASSSGTGEKLFF.

This rearrangement joins TRBV2 to TRBJ2-5; D remains ambiguous. V was shortened by 1 base and J by 0 bases, with 3 bases between the two germline ends. Germline V CDR1 and CDR2: SNHLY, FYNNEI. The CDR3 extends over 13 amino acids. CDR3 loop: CASSEGHQETQYF. CDR3 sequence (DNA): TGTGCCAGCAGTGAAGGGCACCAAGAGACCCAGTACTTC.

CDR3 amino acids: CASSLARNYGYTF. CDR3 bases: TGTGCCAGCAGCTTAGCGAGAAACTATGGCTACACCTTC. V usage is TRBV13 and J usage is TRBJ1-2; the D is unclear. With 1 base removed from V and 2 bases from J, the gap between germline ends came to 5 bases. The CDR3 covers 13 residues. Per germline, CDR1 PRHDT and CDR2 FYEKMQ (reference sequence).

The chain links TRBV9 to TRBJ2-5, with D tentatively TRBD1 or TRBD2 (5 bases each). Trimming removed 4 bases from V and 1 base from J, with 17 bases in between. Germline V gene lookup returns CDR1 SGDLS and CDR2 YYNGEE. The CDR3 contains 16 residues. The CDR3 spells CASSPRGAEPQETQYF. The CDR3 DNA reads TGTGCCAGCAGCCCGAGAGGGGCAGAACCCCAAGAGACCCAGTACTTC. Drawing the rest from reference TRBV9 and TRBJ2-5, the complete variable domain is DSGVTQTPKHLITATGQRVTLRCSPRSGDLSVYWYQQSLDQGLQFLIQYYNGEERAKGNILERFSAQQFPDLHSELNLSSLELGDSALYFCASSPRGAEPQETQYFGPGTRLLVL.

The chain uses TRBV29-1 and TRBJ2-5, with D possibly being TRBD2 (7 bases). Germline V CDR1 and CDR2: SQVTM, ANQGSEA. Trimming shortened V by 6 bases and J by 1 base, and 18 bases separated the two germline ends. The CDR3 loop spans 15 amino acids. CDR3 amino acids: CSVAGGPQLQETQYF. The DNA for the CDR3 is TGCAGCGTGGCCGGGGGGCCCCAGCTCCAAGAGACCCAGTACTTC.

The chain joins TRBV19 to TRBJ2-3; either TRBD1 or TRBD2 may fit D (5 bases each). With 4 bases removed from V and 4 bases from J, the gap between germline ends came to 18 bases. The CDR3 length is 16 residues. The germline V gene has CDR1 LNHDA and CDR2 SQIVND (reference sequence). CDR3 DNA sequence: TGTGCCAGTAGTACTCCCGGTTTGGGGGTCGCAGATACGCAGTATTTT. Translating it yields CASSTPGLGVADTQYF. The whole variable domain, remainder taken from reference TRBV19 and TRBJ2-3, is DGGITQSPKYLFRKEGQNVTLSCEQNLNHDAMYWYRQDPGQGLRLIYYSQIVNDFQKGDIAEGYSVSREKKESFPLTVTSAQKNPTAFYLCASSTPGLGVADTQYFGPGTRLTVL.

J is TRBJ2-2 and V is TRBV4-2; D is unresolved. This CDR3 spans 15 amino acids. Germline CDR1 LGHNA, CDR2 YNFKEQ. Trimming left V 4 bases short and J 3 bases short, with 12 bases between. CDR3 sequence reads: CASSRPQADTGELFF. For the CDR3, the DNA is TGTGCCAGCAGCCGCCCCCAGGCGGACACCGGGGAGCTGTTTTTT.

V gene TRBV5-1 combines with J gene TRBJ2-5, with 11 positions matching TRBD1. V lost 5 bases, J lost 5 bases, and 11 bases stayed unmatched. This CDR3 is built from 16 residues. Germline V CDR1 and CDR2: SGHRS, YFSETQ. CDR3 sequence: CASRHDAGTGGETQYF. For the CDR3, the DNA is TGCGCCAGCAGACACGATGCCGGGACAGGGGGGGAGACCCAGTACTTC.